These 19 T cell receptor beta chains originate from one sample sequenced in a study of blood T cell repertoires in COVID-19. Sequenced by immunoSEQ multiplex PCR; TCRdb stores in-frame clones only, minus some. The sample shows roughly 250,000 clones, around 89% of them seen only once. The source material was peripheral blood. The receptor set was obtained from a man between 25 and 39 years old with acute or convalescent COVID-19.

The chain has TRBV11-2 and TRBJ1-1, with TRBD1 matching over 7 bases. The J segment lost 10 bases and the V segment lost 5 bases, leaving 13 bases of the junction unmatched. CDR1 and CDR2 from the germline V gene are SGHAT and FQNNGV. CDR3 size: 14 residues. Written as DNA, the CDR3 is TGTGCCAGCAGCCCTGGGACAGCCCAAGGTTTAGCTTTCTTT. This translates into CASSPGTAQGLAFF.

J is TRBJ1-1 and V is TRBV6-5; D might be TRBD1 (6 bases). Germline lookup yields CDR1 MNHEY and CDR2 SVGAGI. The ends were cut back, 7 bases at V and 4 bases at J, with 13 bases in the middle. CDR3 length: 13 amino acids. The CDR3 nucleotides are TGTGCCAGCACCATAGGACAGACCACTGAAGCTTTCTTT. It specifies CASTIGQTTEAFF.

This sequence joins TRBV7-9 and TRBJ2-5, with a weak D call TRBD2 (6 bases). The germline V and J ends were trimmed by 4 bases and 5 bases, with 20 bases remaining between them. Per the germline V gene, CDR1 is SEHNR and CDR2 is FQNEAQ (reference sequence). This CDR3 has 16 residues. CDR3 coding DNA: TGTGCCAGCAGCTCTCCCCAAAGTACTGGGGGGGAGACCCAGTACTTC. Translation: CASSSPQSTGGETQYF.

The chain links TRBV7-6 to TRBJ1-6, with unresolved D. The germline V gene encodes CDR1 SGHVS and CDR2 FNYEAQ. Trimming removed 1 base from V and 16 bases from J, with 14 bases in between. The CDR3 sequence is 13 residues long. The CDR3 loop is CASSLGFGQFLHF. CDR3 nucleotide sequence: TGTGCCAGCAGCTTAGGGTTTGGGCAGTTTCTCCACTTT.

This chain links TRBV13 with TRBJ2-3, with D unclear. V lost 0 bases to trimming and J lost 0 bases, with 10 bases between them. The CDR3 has 16 amino acids. Germline loops: CDR1 PRHDT, CDR2 FYEKMQ (reference sequence). This chain's CDR3 is CASSLGQRRSTDTQYF. The CDR3 coding sequence is TGTGCCAGCAGCTTAGGCCAACGGAGAAGCACAGATACGCAGTATTTT. Complete variable domain (other parts from reference TRBV13 and TRBJ2-3): AAGVIQSPRHLIKEKRETATLKCYPIPRHDTVYWYQQGPGQDPQFLISFYEKMQSDKGSIPDRFSAQQFSDYHSELNMSSLELGDSALYFCASSLGQRRSTDTQYFGPGTRLTVL.

The J gene is TRBJ2-3, the V gene TRBV5-5; the match to TRBD2 covers 7 bases. Germline values: CDR1 SGHKS, CDR2 YYEKEE (reference sequence). V was clipped by 7 bases and J by 7 bases; unmatched bases: 12. The CDR3 consists of 14 residues. In DNA form, the CDR3 reads TGTGCCAGCTGGAGCGGGGAGGTTCTGAATACGCAGTATTTT. It translates to CASWSGEVLNTQYF.

This clone was recorded only once. V gene TRBV9 combines with J gene TRBJ2-3; D unclear. The germline CDR1 and CDR2 sequences are SGDLS and YYNGEE. With 0 bases removed from V and 1 base from J, the gap between germline ends came to 9 bases. This CDR3 comprises 15 residues. CDR3 DNA sequence: TGTGCCAGCAGCGTAGGTGGGCTTCGCACAGATACGCAGTATTTT. Translated: CASSVGGLRTDTQYF.

The chain combines TRBV29-1 with TRBJ1-1; TRBD1 is a possible D gene (5 bases). The CDR3 covers 11 residues. V was clipped by 5 bases and J by 6 bases, with 10 bases between them. Germline V gene data show CDR1 as SQVTM and CDR2 as ANQGSEA. This CDR3 reads CSVWGGAEAFF. The CDR3 DNA reads TGCAGCGTTTGGGGGGGGGCTGAAGCTTTCTTT.

J is TRBJ2-5 and V is TRBV7-3; tentative D call: TRBD2 (6 bases). Germline CDR1 SGHTA, CDR2 FQGTGA. CDR3 length: 13 amino acids. V was cut by 4 bases and J by 3 bases, with 9 bases left in between. The CDR3 here is CASSSGGKETQYF. The CDR3 nucleotides read TGTGCCAGCAGCTCGGGCGGGAAAGAGACCCAGTACTTC.

The rearrangement links TRBV5-6 to TRBJ1-2; 7 positions agree with TRBD1. J gave up 7 bases and V 2 bases, and 5 bases lay outside the gene matches. Germline assignment: CDR1 SGHDT and CDR2 YYEEEE. CDR3 length: 13 amino acids. CDR3 nucleotide sequence: TGTGCCAGCAGCTTACAGGGGCCCCTTGGCTACACCTTC. As protein: CASSLQGPLGYTF.

The chain combines TRBV30 with TRBJ2-3, with D maybe TRBD2 (7 bases). This CDR3 region has 16 residues. V lost 4 bases to trimming and J lost 4 bases, with 21 bases between them. Per the germline V gene, CDR1 is GTSNPN and CDR2 is SVGIG (reference sequence). The CDR3 protein is CAWILRGGGSADTQYF. CDR3 bases: TGTGCCTGGATCCTCAGGGGTGGCGGGAGTGCAGATACGCAGTATTTT.

The chain uses TRBV7-9 and TRBJ2-7; TRBD2 agrees at 7 bases. The V gene's germline CDR1 is SEHNR and CDR2 FQNEAQ (reference sequence). The CDR3 covers 15 residues. Trimming removed 4 bases from V and 5 bases from J; junction bases left unmatched: 11. The DNA for the CDR3 is TGTGCCAGCAGCTCCCGGGACTACTTCGTCGACGAGCAGTACTTC. Amino acid sequence: CASSSRDYFVDEQYF.

The rearrangement links TRBV28 to TRBJ1-2; a possible D gene is TRBD1 (5 bases). Trimming took off 9 bases at V and 2 bases at J, with 10 bases between the two ends. The CDR3 is made up of 12 amino acids. Germline CDR1 reads MDHEN; CDR2 reads SYDVKM. CDR3 DNA: TGTGCCAGTCTTAGACAGAACTATGGCTACACCTTC. Its protein product is CASLRQNYGYTF.

V and J are TRBV3-1 (or the pseudogene TRBV3-2) and TRBJ2-1; 11 nucleotides match TRBD2. The CDR3 length is 16 residues. The germline V gene has CDR1 LGHDT and CDR2 YNNKEL (reference sequence). The V and J ends lost 4 bases and 9 bases, in that order; junction bases with no gene match: 11. The CDR3 region is CASSRPLAGGQVEQFF. The CDR3 coding sequence is TGTGCCAGCAGCCGACCCCTAGCGGGGGGACAGGTTGAGCAGTTCTTC.

This clone came up once. The chain carries TRBV7-9 and TRBJ1-1; no firm D call. The CDR3 spans 15 residues. Germline CDR1 reads SEHNR; CDR2 reads FQNEAQ (reference sequence). V was clipped by 1 base and J by 4 bases, with 13 bases between them. The CDR3 spells CASSLVAGMGTEAFF. CDR3 bases: TGTGCCAGCAGCTTAGTGGCGGGGATGGGCACTGAAGCTTTCTTT.

The chain carries TRBV21-1 and TRBJ1-2; the table's D call of TRBD1 was not tested on the DNA. TRBV21-1 is an annotated pseudogene. This CDR3 is 9 amino acids long. For the CDR3, the DNA is TGTGCCATCCCATATGGCTACACCTTC. Translation: CAIPYGYTF.

The chain uses TRBV2 and TRBJ1-5, with TRBD1 as a possible D gene (5 bases). The CDR3 totals 15 residues. With 5 bases removed from V and 5 bases from J, the gap between germline ends came to 16 bases. Germline values: CDR1 SNHLY, CDR2 FYNNEI. The CDR3 sequence is CASSSPLQAYQPQHF. The CDR3 DNA follows: TGTGCCAGCAGTTCCCCCTTACAGGCTTATCAGCCCCAGCATTTT.

The chain is built from TRBV5-6 and TRBJ2-3, with D perhaps matching TRBD2 (5 bases). CDR1 and CDR2 from the germline V gene are SGHDT and YYEEEE. The CDR3 totals 14 residues. The V end was cut by 2 bases, the J end by 5 bases, with 12 bases between. In DNA, the CDR3 is TGTGCCAGCAGCTTTGGTACCCGGGGAGATACGCAGTATTTT. Protein product: CASSFGTRGDTQYF.

The chain couples TRBV20-1 to TRBJ1-1; the match to TRBD1 covers 8 bases. V trimming: 3 bases; J trimming: 0 bases; junction bases outside the gene matches: 6. CDR1 DFQATT and CDR2 SNEGSKA come from the germline V gene (reference sequence). This CDR3 has 15 residues. The CDR3: CSASPLGQVNTEAFF. The CDR3 DNA sequence: TGCAGTGCTAGTCCATTGGGACAGGTGAACACTGAAGCTTTCTTT.